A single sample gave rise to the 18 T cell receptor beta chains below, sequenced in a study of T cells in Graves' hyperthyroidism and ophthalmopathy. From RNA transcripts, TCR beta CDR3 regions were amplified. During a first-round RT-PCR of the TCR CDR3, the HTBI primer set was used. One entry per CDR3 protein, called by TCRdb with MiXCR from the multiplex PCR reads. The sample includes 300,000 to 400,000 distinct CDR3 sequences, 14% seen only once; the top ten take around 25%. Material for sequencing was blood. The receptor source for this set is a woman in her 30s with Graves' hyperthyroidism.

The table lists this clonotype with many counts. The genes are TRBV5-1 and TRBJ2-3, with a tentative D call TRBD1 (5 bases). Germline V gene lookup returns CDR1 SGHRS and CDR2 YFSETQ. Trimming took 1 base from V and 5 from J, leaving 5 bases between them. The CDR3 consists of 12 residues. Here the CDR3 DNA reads TGCGCCAGCAGCTTGCAGGGAGATACGCAGTATTTT. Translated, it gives CASSLQGDTQYF.

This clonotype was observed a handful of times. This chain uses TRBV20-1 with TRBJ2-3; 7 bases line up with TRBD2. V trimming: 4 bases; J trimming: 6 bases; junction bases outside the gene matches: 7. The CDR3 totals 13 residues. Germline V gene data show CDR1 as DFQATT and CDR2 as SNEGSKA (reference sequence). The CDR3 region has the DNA TGCAGTGCTAAGGCGGGAGTATACGATACGCAGTATTTT. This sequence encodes CSAKAGVYDTQYF.

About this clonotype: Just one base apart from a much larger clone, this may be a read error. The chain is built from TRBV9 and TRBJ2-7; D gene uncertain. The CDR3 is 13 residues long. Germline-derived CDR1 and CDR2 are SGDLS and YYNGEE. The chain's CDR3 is CASSASGSYERYF. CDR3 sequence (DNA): TGTGCCAGCAGCGCTTCAGGATCCTACGAGCGGTACTTC.

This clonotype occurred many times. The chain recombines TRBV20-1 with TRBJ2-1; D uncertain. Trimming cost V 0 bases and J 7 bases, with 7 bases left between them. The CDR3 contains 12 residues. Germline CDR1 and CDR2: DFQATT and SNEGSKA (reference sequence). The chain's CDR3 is CSARDLENEQFF. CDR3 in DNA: TGCAGTGCTAGAGATCTAGAAAATGAGCAGTTCTTC.

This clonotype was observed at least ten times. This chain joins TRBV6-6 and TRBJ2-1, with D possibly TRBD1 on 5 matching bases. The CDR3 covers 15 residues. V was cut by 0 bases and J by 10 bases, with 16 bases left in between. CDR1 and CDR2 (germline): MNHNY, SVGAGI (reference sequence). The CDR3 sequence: CASSYSSQGAREQFF. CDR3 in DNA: TGTGCCAGCAGTTACTCGAGTCAAGGGGCTAGGGAGCAGTTCTTC.

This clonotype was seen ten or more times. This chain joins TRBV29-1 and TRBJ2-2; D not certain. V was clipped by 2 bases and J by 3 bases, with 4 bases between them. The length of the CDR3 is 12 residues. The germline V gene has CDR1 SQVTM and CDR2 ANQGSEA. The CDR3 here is CSVEWYTGELFF. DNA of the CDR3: TGCAGCGTTGAATGGTACACCGGGGAGCTGTTTTTT.

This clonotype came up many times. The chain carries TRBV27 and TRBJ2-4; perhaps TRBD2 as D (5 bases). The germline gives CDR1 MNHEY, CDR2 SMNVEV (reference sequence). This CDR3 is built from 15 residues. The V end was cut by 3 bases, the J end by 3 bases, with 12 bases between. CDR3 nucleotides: TGTGCCAGCAGTTTTCAGCGGTCCGACAAAAACATTCAGTACTTC. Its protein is CASSFQRSDKNIQYF.

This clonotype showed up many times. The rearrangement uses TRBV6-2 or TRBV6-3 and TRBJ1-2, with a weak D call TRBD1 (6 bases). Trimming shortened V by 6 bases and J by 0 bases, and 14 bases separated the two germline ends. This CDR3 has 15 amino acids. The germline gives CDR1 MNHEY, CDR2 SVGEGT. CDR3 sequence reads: CASRPNRDANYGYTF. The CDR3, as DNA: TGTGCCAGCAGGCCGAACAGGGATGCTAACTATGGCTACACCTTC.

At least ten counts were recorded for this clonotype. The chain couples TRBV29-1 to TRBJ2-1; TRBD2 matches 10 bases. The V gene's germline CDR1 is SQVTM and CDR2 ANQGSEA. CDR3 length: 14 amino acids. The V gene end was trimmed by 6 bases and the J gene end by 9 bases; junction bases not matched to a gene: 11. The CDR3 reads CSVRAGGSISEQFF. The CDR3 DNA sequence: TGCAGCGTCAGAGCGGGAGGGTCAATTAGTGAGCAGTTCTTC.

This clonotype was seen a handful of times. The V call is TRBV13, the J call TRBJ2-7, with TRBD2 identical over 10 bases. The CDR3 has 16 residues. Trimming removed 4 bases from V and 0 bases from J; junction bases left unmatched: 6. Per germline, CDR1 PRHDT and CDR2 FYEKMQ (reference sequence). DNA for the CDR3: TGTGCCAGCAGCTCCTTGACTAGCGGGCCCTCCTACGAGCAGTACTTC. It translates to CASSSLTSGPSYEQYF. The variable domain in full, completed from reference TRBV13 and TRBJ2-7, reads AAGVIQSPRHLIKEKRETATLKCYPIPRHDTVYWYQQGPGQDPQFLISFYEKMQSDKGSIPDRFSAQQFSDYHSELNMSSLELGDSALYFCASSSLTSGPSYEQYFGPGTRLTVT.

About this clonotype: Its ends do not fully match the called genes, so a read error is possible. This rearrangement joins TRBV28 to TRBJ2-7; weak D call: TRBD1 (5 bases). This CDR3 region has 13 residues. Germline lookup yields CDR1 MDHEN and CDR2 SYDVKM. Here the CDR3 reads CTSSFGQGDEQYF. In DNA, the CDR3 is TGTACCAGCAGTTTCGGCCAGGGCGACGAGCAGTACTTC. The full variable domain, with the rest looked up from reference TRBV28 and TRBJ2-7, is DVKVTQSSRYLVKRTGEKVFLECVQDMDHENMFWYRQDPGLGLRLIYFSYDVKMKEKGDIPEGYSVSREKKERFSLILESASTNQTSMYLCTSSFGQGDEQYFGPGTRLTVT.

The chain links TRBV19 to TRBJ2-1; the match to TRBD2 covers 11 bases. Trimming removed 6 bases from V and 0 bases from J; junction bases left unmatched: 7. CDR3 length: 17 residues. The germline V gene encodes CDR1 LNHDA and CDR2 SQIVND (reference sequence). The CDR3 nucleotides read TGTGCCAGTAGGACCGGGACTAGCGGTATCTCCTACAATGAGCAGTTCTTC. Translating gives CASRTGTSGISYNEQFF.

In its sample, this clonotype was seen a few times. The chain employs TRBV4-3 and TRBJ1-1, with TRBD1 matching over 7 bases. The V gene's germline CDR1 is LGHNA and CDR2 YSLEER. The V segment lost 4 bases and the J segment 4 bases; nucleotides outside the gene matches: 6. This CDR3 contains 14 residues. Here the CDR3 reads CASSRQGGGTEAFF. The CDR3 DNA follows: TGCGCCAGCAGCCGCCAGGGGGGGGGCACTGAAGCTTTCTTT.

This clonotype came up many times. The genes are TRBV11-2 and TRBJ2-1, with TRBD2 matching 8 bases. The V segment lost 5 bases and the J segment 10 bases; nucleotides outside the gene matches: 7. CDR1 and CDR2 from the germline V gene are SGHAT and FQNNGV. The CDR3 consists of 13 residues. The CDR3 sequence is CASSLGPGGEQFF. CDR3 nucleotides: TGTGCCAGCAGCCTAGGACCGGGGGGGGAGCAGTTCTTC.

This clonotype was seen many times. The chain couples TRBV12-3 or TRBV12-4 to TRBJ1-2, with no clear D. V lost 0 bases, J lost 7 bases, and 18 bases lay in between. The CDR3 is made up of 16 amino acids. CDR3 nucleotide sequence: TGTGCCAGCAGTTTAGCGATTGGTGGCAGGAATTCTGGCTACACCTTC. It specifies CASSLAIGGRNSGYTF.

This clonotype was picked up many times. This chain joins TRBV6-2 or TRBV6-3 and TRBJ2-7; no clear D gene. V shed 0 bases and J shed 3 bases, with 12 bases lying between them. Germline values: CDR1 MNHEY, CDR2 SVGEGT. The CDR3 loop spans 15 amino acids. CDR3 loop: CASSYSMPIVYEQYF. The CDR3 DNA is TGTGCCAGCAGTTACTCGATGCCTATTGTCTACGAGCAGTACTTC.

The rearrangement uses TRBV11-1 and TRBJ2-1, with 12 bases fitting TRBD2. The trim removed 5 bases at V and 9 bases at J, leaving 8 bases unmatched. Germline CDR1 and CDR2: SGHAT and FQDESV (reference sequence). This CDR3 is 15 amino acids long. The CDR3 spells CASSGLAGRGGEQFF. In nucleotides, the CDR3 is TGTGCCAGCAGCGGACTAGCGGGACGGGGAGGTGAGCAGTTCTTC.

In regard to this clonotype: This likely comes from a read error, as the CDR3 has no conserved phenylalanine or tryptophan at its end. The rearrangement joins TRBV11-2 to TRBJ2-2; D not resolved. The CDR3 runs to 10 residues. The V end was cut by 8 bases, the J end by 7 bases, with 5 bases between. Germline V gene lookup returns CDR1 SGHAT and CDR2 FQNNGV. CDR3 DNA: TGTGCCAGCCGGAACGGGGAGCTGTTTCTT. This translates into CASRNGELFL.